This is a list of T cell receptor beta chains from one sample in a study of cytomegalovirus exposure and HLA in healthy donors. Sequencing used immunoSEQ multiplex PCR; TCRdb keeps in-frame clones, though not all of them. This sample's table reports about 200,000 clones. Sequencing was done on a sample of PBMCs. Receptors originate from a girl aged 2-10 years in good health and CMV-seropositive. Each CDR3 is given without its conserved first and last residue. Fields, in order: V gene, CDR3 length, J gene, CDR3 protein.

V gene: TRBV19
CDR3 length: 11
J gene: TRBJ2-1
CDR3 protein: ASSIGPRDEQF

V gene: TRBV5-1
CDR3 length: 12
J gene: TRBJ1-1
CDR3 protein: ASSSDGMNTEAF

V gene: TRBV5-1
CDR3 length: 14
J gene: TRBJ1-1
CDR3 protein: ASSSGTGGMNTEAF

V gene: TRBV5-1
CDR3 length: 14
J gene: TRBJ1-1
CDR3 protein: ASSLGQGNFNTEAF

V gene: TRBV5-1
CDR3 length: 11
J gene: TRBJ2-1
CDR3 protein: ASRGVSYNEQF

V gene: TRBV28
CDR3 length: 11
J gene: TRBJ1-1
CDR3 protein: ASSLISNTEAF

V gene: TRBV29-1
CDR3 length: 16
J gene: TRBJ2-3
CDR3 protein: SVIRLVGTSGRTDTQY

V gene: TRBV2
CDR3 length: 9
J gene: TRBJ2-5
CDR3 protein: ASSYLETQY

V gene: TRBV19
CDR3 length: 11
J gene: TRBJ1-4
CDR3 protein: ASSIRVGEKLF

V gene: TRBV20-1
CDR3 length: 9
J gene: TRBJ1-4
CDR3 protein: SASRGEKLF

V gene: TRBV11-2
CDR3 length: 13
J gene: TRBJ2-1
CDR3 protein: ASSLLAGGDNEQF

V gene: TRBV18
CDR3 length: 17
J gene: TRBJ2-2
CDR3 protein: ASSPLSLAGGPHTGELF

V gene: TRBV28
CDR3 length: 13
J gene: TRBJ1-1
CDR3 protein: ASSTPGQEAGEAF

V gene: TRBV6-4
CDR3 length: 13
J gene: TRBJ2-3
CDR3 protein: ASSLTSGSTDTQY

V gene: TRBV5-4
CDR3 length: 15
J gene: TRBJ2-4
CDR3 protein: ASSLDVMAGGSDIQY

V gene: TRBV29-1
CDR3 length: 12
J gene: TRBJ2-5
CDR3 protein: SVRTVLTTETQY

V gene: TRBV10-3
CDR3 length: 15
J gene: TRBJ2-7
CDR3 protein: AISDGQGPDLSYEQY

V gene: TRBV13
CDR3 length: 8
J gene: TRBJ1-1
CDR3 protein: ASSYSAPF

V gene: TRBV5-1
CDR3 length: 13
J gene: TRBJ2-3
CDR3 protein: ASSIQGAFTDTQY

V gene: TRBV6-5
CDR3 length: 12
J gene: TRBJ2-7
CDR3 protein: ASSYSEGAYEQY

V gene: TRBV7-8
CDR3 length: 10
J gene: TRBJ2-2
CDR3 protein: ASSPRIGELF

V gene: TRBV30
CDR3 length: 11
J gene: TRBJ2-7
CDR3 protein: APTSGRAHEQY

V gene: TRBV19
CDR3 length: 14
J gene: TRBJ1-4
CDR3 protein: ASSATGGGGTEKLF

V gene: TRBV5-4
CDR3 length: 10
J gene: TRBJ1-2
CDR3 protein: ASSDKRGGYT

V gene: TRBV2
CDR3 length: 14
J gene: TRBJ2-6
CDR3 protein: ASSPRQGTGANVLT

V gene: TRBV19
CDR3 length: 13
J gene: TRBJ1-1
CDR3 protein: ASSMDPGGSTEAF

V gene: TRBV5-8
CDR3 length: 11
J gene: TRBJ2-3
CDR3 protein: ASSTPDRATQY

V gene: TRBV7-2
CDR3 length: 13
J gene: TRBJ2-5
CDR3 protein: ASSLGSGPQETQY

V gene: TRBV6-1
CDR3 length: 13
J gene: TRBJ1-3
CDR3 protein: ASSESDRAGNTIY

V gene: TRBV11-2
CDR3 length: 13
J gene: TRBJ2-7
CDR3 protein: ASSWAGGPVYEQY

V gene: TRBV15
CDR3 length: 12
J gene: TRBJ2-1
CDR3 protein: ATSRDNRGNEQF

V gene: TRBV7-9
CDR3 length: 14
J gene: TRBJ1-1
CDR3 protein: ASSSRDRDLNTEAF

V gene: TRBV7-2
CDR3 length: 13
J gene: TRBJ2-2
CDR3 protein: ASSLSGENTGELF

V gene: TRBV28
CDR3 length: 13
J gene: TRBJ2-3
CDR3 protein: ASSLVGGDSDTQY

V gene: TRBV19
CDR3 length: 13
J gene: TRBJ1-2
CDR3 protein: ASTRTDSIFNGYT

V gene: TRBV2
CDR3 length: 13
J gene: TRBJ2-7
CDR3 protein: ASLGQGANFVEQY

V gene: TRBV7-9
CDR3 length: 14
J gene: TRBJ2-7
CDR3 protein: ASGVGATSGAGEQY

V gene: TRBV6-6
CDR3 length: 11
J gene: TRBJ1-2
CDR3 protein: ASSRGYNYGYT

V gene: TRBV5-1
CDR3 length: 11
J gene: TRBJ2-3
CDR3 protein: ASRGSGTDTQY

V gene: TRBV7-2
CDR3 length: 9
J gene: TRBJ2-7
CDR3 protein: ASSISYEQY

V gene: TRBV4-1
CDR3 length: 12
J gene: TRBJ2-7
CDR3 protein: ASSQDPRAGEQY

V gene: TRBV10-3
CDR3 length: 14
J gene: TRBJ1-2
CDR3 protein: AISESADRRNYGYT

V gene: TRBV6-1
CDR3 length: 13
J gene: TRBJ2-3
CDR3 protein: ASSMTSWSTDTQY

V gene: TRBV4-1
CDR3 length: 13
J gene: TRBJ1-2
CDR3 protein: ASSQGPDRNYGYT

V gene: TRBV19
CDR3 length: 11
J gene: TRBJ1-2
CDR3 protein: ASSIAGYYGYT

V gene: TRBV6-6
CDR3 length: 11
J gene: TRBJ2-7
CDR3 protein: ASSYSGGSEQY

V gene: TRBV6-5
CDR3 length: 14
J gene: TRBJ2-5
CDR3 protein: ASSYVAGGPSETQY

V gene: TRBV2
CDR3 length: 10
J gene: TRBJ1-2
CDR3 protein: ASIGVNYGYT

V gene: TRBV10-3
CDR3 length: 14
J gene: TRBJ2-3
CDR3 protein: AITSLAGGQTDTQY

V gene: TRBV7-2
CDR3 length: 13
J gene: TRBJ2-7
CDR3 protein: ASSPRLAGAYEQY

V gene: TRBV11-2
CDR3 length: 12
J gene: TRBJ1-1
CDR3 protein: ASSLRWERTEAF

V gene: TRBV7-9
CDR3 length: 12
J gene: TRBJ1-5
CDR3 protein: ASSLNTSPQPQH

V gene: TRBV28
CDR3 length: 14
J gene: TRBJ2-2
CDR3 protein: ASSLRTGSNTGELF

V gene: TRBV5-6
CDR3 length: 14
J gene: TRBJ2-7
CDR3 protein: ASSLAAGLGSYEQY

V gene: TRBV28
CDR3 length: 15
J gene: TRBJ2-7
CDR3 protein: ASSPPGLAGEGYEQY

V gene: TRBV7-6
CDR3 length: 12
J gene: TRBJ2-1
CDR3 protein: ASSSQGQTHEQF

V gene: TRBV6-5
CDR3 length: 12
J gene: TRBJ1-1
CDR3 protein: ASSYDREHTEAF

V gene: TRBV9
CDR3 length: 12
J gene: TRBJ1-5
CDR3 protein: ASSVGGGNQPQH

V gene: TRBV14
CDR3 length: 10
J gene: TRBJ2-7
CDR3 protein: ASSQLTYEQY